Shown below are 5 T cell receptor beta chains from a single sample sequenced in a study of blood T cell repertoires in COVID-19. Sequenced by immunoSEQ multiplex PCR; TCRdb stores in-frame clones only, minus some. Of approximately 110,000 clones listed, about 90% were seen once; the top ten hold almost 0.9%. Sequenced: peripheral blood. These receptors were obtained from a woman aged 50 to 65 with active or convalescent COVID-19.

The V gene is TRBV2, the J gene TRBJ2-7; 9 bases match TRBD2. There are 15 residues in the CDR3. Looked up from germline, CDR1 is SNHLY and CDR2 is FYNNEI. Trimming at V came to 2 bases and at J to 3 bases, leaving 5 bases not matched to a gene. The CDR3: CASSERASGVYEQYF. CDR3 coding DNA: TGTGCCAGCAGTGAAAGGGCTAGCGGGGTCTACGAGCAGTACTTC.

The chain combines TRBV18 with TRBJ2-3; TRBD2 might be the D (6 bases). The CDR3 consists of 15 residues. Germline V gene lookup returns CDR1 KGHSH and CDR2 LQKENI. V was cut by 3 bases and J by 2 bases, with 12 bases left in between. The CDR3 DNA reads TGTGCCAGCTCACCCGGGACTGGCTACACAGATACGCAGTATTTT. It codes for CASSPGTGYTDTQYF.

The J gene is TRBJ2-1, the V gene TRBV2; 14 bases are a match to TRBD2. V was pared by 4 bases and J by 12 bases, with 11 bases of the junction left unmatched. This CDR3 has 16 amino acids. CDR1 is SNHLY and CDR2 is FYNNEI in the germline V gene. DNA of the CDR3: TGTGCCAGCAGTGTGGGACTAGCGGGAGTCGGGGATGGGCAGTTCTTC. Its protein product is CASSVGLAGVGDGQFF.

The V and J genes are TRBV28 and TRBJ1-1; no clear D. CDR1 MDHEN and CDR2 SYDVKM come from the germline V gene. Between the trimmed V and J ends, which lost 4 bases and 7 bases, there was a span of 10 bases. The CDR3 consists of 12 residues. DNA for the CDR3: TGTGCCAGCAGTTCCTGGGCCGTTGAAGCTTTCTTT. This encodes CASSSWAVEAFF.

This chain connects TRBV28 to TRBJ1-2; unclear D gene. Germline loops: CDR1 MDHEN, CDR2 SYDVKM. The CDR3 runs 16 residues. Trimming pared 5 bases from V and 2 bases from J, leaving 18 bases between. CDR3 nucleotides: TGTGCCAGCAGTCGACTCTACTACGGAAGAAACTATGGCTACACCTTC. Translation: CASSRLYYGRNYGYTF.